These 8 T cell receptor beta chains originate from one sample sequenced in a study of PD-1 blockade in classical Hodgkin lymphoma. Method: immunoSEQ multiplex PCR; TCRdb's copy keeps in-frame clones and lacks some. The table records tens of thousands of clones, 75% to 90% of them present only once. Brentuximab vedotin exposure varied, and every patient relapsed after autologous stem cell transplantation. The sequencing used peripheral blood mononuclear cells (PBMCs), collected at baseline. The receptors were sampled from a human donor with classical Hodgkin lymphoma.

The CDR3 loop is CASSPTPAAYAGNTIYF. CDR3 bases: TGTGCCAGCAGCCCCACTCCCGCGGCGTACGCTGGAAACACCATATATTTT. V usage is TRBV27 and J usage is TRBJ1-3, with unresolved D. The CDR3 runs 17 residues. With 6 bases removed from V and 2 bases from J, the gap between germline ends came to 20 bases. Germline-derived CDR1 and CDR2 are MNHEY and SMNVEV (reference sequence).

The V gene is TRBV2, the J gene TRBJ2-7; D might be TRBD1 (5 bases). Trimming cost V 6 bases and J 3 bases, with 12 bases left between them. Germline assignment: CDR1 SNHLY and CDR2 FYNNEI. This CDR3 is 13 amino acids long. As DNA, the CDR3 is TGTGCCAGCAGACAGCCAGGGCACTACGAGCAGTACTTC. It is translated as CASRQPGHYEQYF. The complete variable domain, with remaining parts taken from reference TRBV2 and TRBJ2-7, reads EPEVTQTPSHQVTQMGQEVILRCVPISNHLYFYWYRQILGQKVEFLVSFYNNEISEKSEIFDDQFSVERPDGSNFTLKIRSTKLEDSAMYFCASRQPGHYEQYFGPGTRLTVT.

The rearrangement links TRBV2 to TRBJ2-1; TRBD2 might be the D (6 bases). CDR3 length equals 13 residues. Trimming removed 7 bases from V and 2 bases from J, with 9 bases in between. Germline values: CDR1 SNHLY, CDR2 FYNNEI. The CDR3 DNA reads as TGTGCCAGCACCGGGGGACCCTACAATGAGCAGTTCTTC. Translation: CASTGGPYNEQFF. Full variable domain (outside the CDR3, taken from reference TRBV2 and TRBJ2-1): EPEVTQTPSHQVTQMGQEVILRCVPISNHLYFYWYRQILGQKVEFLVSFYNNEISEKSEIFDDQFSVERPDGSNFTLKIRSTKLEDSAMYFCASTGGPYNEQFFGPGTRLTVL.

The rearrangement uses TRBV5-1 and TRBJ1-1; no reliable D call. Germline V gives CDR1 SGHRS, CDR2 YFSETQ. There are 15 residues in the CDR3. Between the trimmed V and J ends, which lost 0 bases and 0 bases, there was a span of 9 bases. The DNA of the CDR3 is TGCGCCAGCAGCTTGGGACACCTTTTGAACACTGAAGCTTTCTTT. Its translation: CASSLGHLLNTEAFF.

The chain employs TRBV2 and TRBJ1-1, with 7 bases aligning to TRBD1. V trimming: 8 bases; J trimming: 1 base; junction bases outside the gene matches: 13. The germline V gene encodes CDR1 SNHLY and CDR2 FYNNEI. This CDR3 has 16 amino acids. The CDR3 sequence is CASPLRRGPGNTEAFF. CDR3 sequence (DNA): TGTGCCAGCCCCCTCAGAAGGGGGCCTGGGAACACTGAAGCTTTCTTT.

The chain joins TRBV7-9 to TRBJ2-5, with D perhaps TRBD1 (6 bases). The ends were cut back, 7 bases at V and 1 base at J, with 7 bases in the middle. The CDR3 totals 12 residues. The germline V gene has CDR1 SEHNR and CDR2 FQNEAQ (reference sequence). CDR3 sequence (DNA): TGTGCCAGCAAGGGGGTCCAAGAGACCCAGTACTTC. This codes for CASKGVQETQYF. The whole variable domain, filled in from reference TRBV7-9 and TRBJ2-5, reads DTGVSQNPRHKITKRGQNVTFRCDPISEHNRLYWYRQTLGQGPEFLTYFQNEAQLEKSRLLSDRFSAERPKGSFSTLEIQRTEQGDSAMYLCASKGVQETQYFGPGTRLLVL.

The genes are TRBV15 and TRBJ2-5, with 7 bases matching TRBD1. J was trimmed by 1 base and V by 3 bases; bases with no gene match: 11. This CDR3 has 17 amino acids. The germline gives CDR1 LNHNV, CDR2 YYDKDF (reference sequence). This chain's CDR3 is CATSSTEGRGSQETQYF. The CDR3, as DNA: TGTGCCACCAGCAGCACCGAAGGCAGGGGGTCCCAAGAGACCCAGTACTTC.

This clone was counted a single time. CDR3: CAWGDMNTEAFF. The CDR3 DNA reads TGTGCCTGGGGGGATATGAACACTGAAGCTTTCTTT. The rearrangement joins TRBV30 to TRBJ1-1; D remains ambiguous. Deletions cut 5 bases from V and 0 bases from J, with 7 bases between. Germline CDR1 and CDR2: GTSNPN and SVGIG (reference sequence). The CDR3 sequence is 12 residues long.